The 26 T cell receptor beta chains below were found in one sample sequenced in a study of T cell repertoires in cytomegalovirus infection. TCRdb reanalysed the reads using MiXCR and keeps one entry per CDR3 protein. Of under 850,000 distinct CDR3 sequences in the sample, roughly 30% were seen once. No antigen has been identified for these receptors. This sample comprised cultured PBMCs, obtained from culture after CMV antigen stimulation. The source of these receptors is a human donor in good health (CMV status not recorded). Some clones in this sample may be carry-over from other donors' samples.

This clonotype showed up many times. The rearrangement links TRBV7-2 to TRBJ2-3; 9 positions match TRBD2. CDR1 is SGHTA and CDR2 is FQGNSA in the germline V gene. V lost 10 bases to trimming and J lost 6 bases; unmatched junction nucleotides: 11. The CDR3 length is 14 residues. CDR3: CAIAGASGADTQYF. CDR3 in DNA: TGTGCCATCGCGGGAGCTAGCGGGGCTGATACGCAGTATTTT.

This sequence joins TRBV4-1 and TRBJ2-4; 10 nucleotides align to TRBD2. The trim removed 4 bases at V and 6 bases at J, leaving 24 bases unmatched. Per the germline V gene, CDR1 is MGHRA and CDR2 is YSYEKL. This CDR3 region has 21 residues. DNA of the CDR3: TGCGCCAGCAGCCCCGGACATTTCAGGGGGCTAGCGGGAGCACTCGTAAACATTCAGTACTTC. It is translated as CASSPGHFRGLAGALVNIQYF.

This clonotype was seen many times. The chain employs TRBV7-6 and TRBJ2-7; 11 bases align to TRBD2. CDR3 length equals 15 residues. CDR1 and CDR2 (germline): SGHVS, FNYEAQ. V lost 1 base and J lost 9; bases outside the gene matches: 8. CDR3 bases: TGTGCCAGCAGCTTAGAGGCTAGCGGGAGGAGCGGGCAGTACTTC. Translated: CASSLEASGRSGQYF.

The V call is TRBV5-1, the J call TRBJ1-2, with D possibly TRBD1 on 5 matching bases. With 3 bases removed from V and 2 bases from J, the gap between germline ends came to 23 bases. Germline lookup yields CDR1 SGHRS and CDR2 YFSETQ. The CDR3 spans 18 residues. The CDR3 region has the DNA TGCGCCAGCAGCTACCCCCGGGACGGCGCCGGGGGAAACTATGGCTACACCTTC. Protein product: CASSYPRDGAGGNYGYTF. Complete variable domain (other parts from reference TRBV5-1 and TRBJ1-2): KAGVTQTPRYLIKTRGQQVTLSCSPISGHRSVSWYQQTPGQGLQFLFEYFSETQRNKGNFPGRFSGRQFSNSRSEMNVSTLELGDSALYLCASSYPRDGAGGNYGYTFGSGTRLTVV.

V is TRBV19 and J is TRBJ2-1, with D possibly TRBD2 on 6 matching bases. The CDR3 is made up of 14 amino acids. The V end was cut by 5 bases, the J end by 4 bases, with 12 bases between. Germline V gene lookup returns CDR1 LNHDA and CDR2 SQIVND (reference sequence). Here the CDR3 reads CASSLPGGYNEQFF. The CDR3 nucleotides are TGTGCCAGTAGTTTACCCGGGGGTTACAATGAGCAGTTCTTC.

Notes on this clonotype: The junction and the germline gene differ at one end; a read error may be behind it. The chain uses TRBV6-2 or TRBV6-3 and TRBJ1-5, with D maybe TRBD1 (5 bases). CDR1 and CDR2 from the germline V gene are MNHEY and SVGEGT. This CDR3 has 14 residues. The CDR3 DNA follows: TGTGCCAGCAGTCCTAAAGACAGAAATCGGCCCCAGCATTTT. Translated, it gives CASSPKDRNRPQHF.

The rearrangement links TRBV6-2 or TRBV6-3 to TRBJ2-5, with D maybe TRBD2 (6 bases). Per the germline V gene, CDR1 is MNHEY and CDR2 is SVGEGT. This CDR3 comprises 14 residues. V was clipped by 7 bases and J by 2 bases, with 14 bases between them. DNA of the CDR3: TGTGCCAGCAACCAACGGGAGCCACAAGAGACCCAGTACTTC. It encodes CASNQREPQETQYF.

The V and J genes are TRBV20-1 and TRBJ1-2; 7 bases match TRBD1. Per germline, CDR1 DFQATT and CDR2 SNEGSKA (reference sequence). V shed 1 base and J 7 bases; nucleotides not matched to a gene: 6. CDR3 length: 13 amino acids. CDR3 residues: CSARVGQPLGYTF. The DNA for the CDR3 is TGCAGTGCTAGAGTGGGACAGCCTCTTGGCTACACCTTC.

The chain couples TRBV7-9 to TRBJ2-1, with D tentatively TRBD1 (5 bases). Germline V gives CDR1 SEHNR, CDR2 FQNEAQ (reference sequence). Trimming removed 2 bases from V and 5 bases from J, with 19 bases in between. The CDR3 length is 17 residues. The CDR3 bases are TGTGCCAGCAGCTTAAAGTTACAGGTCCTATTACACAATGAGCAGTTCTTC. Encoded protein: CASSLKLQVLLHNEQFF. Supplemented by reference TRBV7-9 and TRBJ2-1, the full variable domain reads DTGVSQNPRHKITKRGQNVTFRCDPISEHNRLYWYRQTLGQGPEFLTYFQNEAQLEKSRLLSDRFSAERPKGSFSTLEIQRTEQGDSAMYLCASSLKLQVLLHNEQFFGPGTRLTVL.

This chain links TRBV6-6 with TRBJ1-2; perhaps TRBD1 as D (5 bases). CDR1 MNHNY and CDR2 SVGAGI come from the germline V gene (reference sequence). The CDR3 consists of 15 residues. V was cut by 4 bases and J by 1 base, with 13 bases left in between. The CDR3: CASSWRDGINYGYTF. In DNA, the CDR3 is TGTGCCAGCAGTTGGCGGGACGGAATTAACTATGGCTACACCTTC.

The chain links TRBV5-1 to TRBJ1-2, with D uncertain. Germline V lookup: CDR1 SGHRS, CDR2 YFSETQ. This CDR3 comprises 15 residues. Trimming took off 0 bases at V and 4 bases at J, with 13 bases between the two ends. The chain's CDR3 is CASSLEVKPSYGYTF. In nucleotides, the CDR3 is TGCGCCAGCAGCTTGGAGGTCAAACCCTCCTATGGCTACACCTTC.

The CDR3 DNA is TGTGCCAGCAGTCCCTGGGACCCTTCAGGAGGGGTTCAGCCCCAGCATTTT. Its protein product is CASSPWDPSGGVQPQHF. The V gene is TRBV6-1, the J gene TRBJ1-5; maybe TRBD1 (5 bases). Germline lookup yields CDR1 MNHNS and CDR2 SASEGT. The CDR3 has 17 amino acids. The V end was cut by 5 bases, the J end by 6 bases, with 23 bases between.

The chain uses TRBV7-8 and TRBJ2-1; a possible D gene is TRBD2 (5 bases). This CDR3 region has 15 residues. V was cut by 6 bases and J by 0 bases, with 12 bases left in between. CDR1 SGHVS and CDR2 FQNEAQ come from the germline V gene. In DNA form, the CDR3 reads TGTGCCAGCAGGAGTAGCAGCGGCTCCTACAATGAGCAGTTCTTC. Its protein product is CASRSSSGSYNEQFF.

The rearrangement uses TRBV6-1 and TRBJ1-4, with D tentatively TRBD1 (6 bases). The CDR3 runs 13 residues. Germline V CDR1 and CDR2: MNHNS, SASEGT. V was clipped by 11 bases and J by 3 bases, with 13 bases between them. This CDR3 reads CAAADSPNEKLFF. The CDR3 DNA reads TGTGCCGCGGCGGACAGCCCTAATGAAAAACTGTTTTTT.

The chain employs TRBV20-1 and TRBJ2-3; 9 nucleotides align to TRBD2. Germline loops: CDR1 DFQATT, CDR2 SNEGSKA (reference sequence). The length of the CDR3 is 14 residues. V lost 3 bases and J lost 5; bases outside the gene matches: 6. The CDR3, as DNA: TGCAGTGCTAGCGGGCGGGAGGGTAAAGATACGCAGTATTTT. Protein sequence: CSASGREGKDTQYF.

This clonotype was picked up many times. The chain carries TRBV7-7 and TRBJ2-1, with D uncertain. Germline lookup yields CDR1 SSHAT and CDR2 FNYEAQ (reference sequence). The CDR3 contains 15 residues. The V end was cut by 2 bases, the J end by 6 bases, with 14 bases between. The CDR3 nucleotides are TGTGCCAGCAGCTTATCGACCCTGGGGTCCAATGAGCAGTTCTTC. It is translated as CASSLSTLGSNEQFF.

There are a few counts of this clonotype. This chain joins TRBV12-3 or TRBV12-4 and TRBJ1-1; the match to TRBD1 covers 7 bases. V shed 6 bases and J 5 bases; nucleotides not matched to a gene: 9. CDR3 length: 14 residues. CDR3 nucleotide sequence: TGTGCCAGCAGCCCGACAGGGATCCTTACTGAAGCTTTCTTT. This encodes CASSPTGILTEAFF.

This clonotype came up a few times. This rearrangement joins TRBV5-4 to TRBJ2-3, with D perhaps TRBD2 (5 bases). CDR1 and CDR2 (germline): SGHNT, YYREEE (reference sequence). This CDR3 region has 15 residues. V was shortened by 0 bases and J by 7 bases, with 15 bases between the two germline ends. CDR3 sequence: CASSLVRDSRYTQYF. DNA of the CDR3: TGTGCCAGCAGCTTGGTCCGGGATAGCAGGTATACGCAGTATTTT. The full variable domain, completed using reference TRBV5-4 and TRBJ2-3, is ETGVTQSPTHLIKTRGQQVTLRCSSQSGHNTVSWYQQALGQGPQFIFQYYREEENGRGNFPPRFSGLQFPNYSSELNVNALELDDSALYLCASSLVRDSRYTQYFGPGTRLTVL.

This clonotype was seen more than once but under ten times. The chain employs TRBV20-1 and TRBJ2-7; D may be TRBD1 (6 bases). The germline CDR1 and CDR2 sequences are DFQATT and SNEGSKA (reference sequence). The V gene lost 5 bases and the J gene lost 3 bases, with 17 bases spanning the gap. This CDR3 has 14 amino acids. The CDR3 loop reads CSASDSQFNYEQYF. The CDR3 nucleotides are TGCAGTGCTTCGGACAGTCAGTTTAACTACGAGCAGTACTTC.

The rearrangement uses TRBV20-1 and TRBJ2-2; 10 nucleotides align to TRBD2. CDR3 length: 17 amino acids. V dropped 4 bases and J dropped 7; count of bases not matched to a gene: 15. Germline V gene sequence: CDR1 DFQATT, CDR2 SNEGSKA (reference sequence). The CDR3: CSAKSPASGRTGGELFF. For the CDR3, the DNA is TGCAGTGCTAAGAGTCCTGCTAGCGGGAGAACTGGCGGGGAGCTGTTTTTT.

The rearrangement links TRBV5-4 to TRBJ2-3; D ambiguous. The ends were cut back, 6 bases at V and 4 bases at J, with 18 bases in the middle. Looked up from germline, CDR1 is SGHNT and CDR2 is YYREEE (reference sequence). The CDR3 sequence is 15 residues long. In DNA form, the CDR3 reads TGTGCCAGCAACCCGGGTGGTAGCCTACCAGATACGCAGTATTTT. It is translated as CASNPGGSLPDTQYF. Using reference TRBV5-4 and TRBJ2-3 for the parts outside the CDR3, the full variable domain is ETGVTQSPTHLIKTRGQQVTLRCSSQSGHNTVSWYQQALGQGPQFIFQYYREEENGRGNFPPRFSGLQFPNYSSELNVNALELDDSALYLCASNPGGSLPDTQYFGPGTRLTVL.

CDR3 DNA sequence: TGCAGTGCTATTACTGCAACTAATGAAAAACTGTTTTTT. It is translated as CSAITATNEKLFF. The chain uses TRBV20-1 and TRBJ1-4; no clear D gene. The V gene's germline CDR1 is DFQATT and CDR2 SNEGSKA (reference sequence). The V and J ends lost 4 bases and 0 bases respectively, with 6 bases between them. The CDR3 loop spans 13 amino acids.

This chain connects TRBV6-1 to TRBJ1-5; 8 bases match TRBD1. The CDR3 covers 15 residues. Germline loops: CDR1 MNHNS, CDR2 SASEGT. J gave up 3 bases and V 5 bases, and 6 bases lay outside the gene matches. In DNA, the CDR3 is TGTGCCAGCAGTTATCAGGGGGCGTACAATCAGCCCCAGCATTTT. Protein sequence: CASSYQGAYNQPQHF.

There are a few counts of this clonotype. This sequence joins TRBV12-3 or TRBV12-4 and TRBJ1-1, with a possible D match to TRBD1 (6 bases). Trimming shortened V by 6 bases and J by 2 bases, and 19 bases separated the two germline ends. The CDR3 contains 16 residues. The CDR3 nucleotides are TGTGCCAGCAGAATACAATGGGGGCGCAGTAACACTGAAGCTTTCTTT. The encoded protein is CASRIQWGRSNTEAFF.

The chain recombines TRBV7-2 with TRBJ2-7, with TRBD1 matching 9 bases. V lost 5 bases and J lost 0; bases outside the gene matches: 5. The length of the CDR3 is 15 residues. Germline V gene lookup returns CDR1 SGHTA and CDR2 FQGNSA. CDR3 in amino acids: CASSPSGQGSYEQYF. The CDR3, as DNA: TGTGCCAGCAGCCCCTCGGGACAGGGCTCCTACGAGCAGTACTTC.

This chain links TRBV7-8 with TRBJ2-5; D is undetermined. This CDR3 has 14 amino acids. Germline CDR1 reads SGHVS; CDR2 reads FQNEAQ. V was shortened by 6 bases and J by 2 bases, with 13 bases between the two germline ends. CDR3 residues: CASRPRWKQETQYF. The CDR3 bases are TGTGCCAGCAGACCGAGGTGGAAACAAGAGACCCAGTACTTC.